Sequencing of this T cell receptor (beta chain) was carried out in a study of cytomegalovirus exposure and HLA in healthy donors. The donors gave bone marrow, and they were healthy. For this clone: Its antigen is not known.

PCR primers comprised 60 Vbeta and 13 Jbeta primers. The method was immunoSEQ multiplex PCR; TCRdb's version includes in-frame clones alone and lacks a portion of them. The sample shows about 140,000 clones, roughly four fifths of them seen only once. The V gene's germline CDR1 is SQVTM and CDR2 ANQGSEA. The CDR3 is made up of 15 amino acids. Broader study findings: In a later analysis, specific HLA alleles were associated with 15,000 or so TCR beta sequences at a 0.05 false discovery rate. A later analysis linked a missense DCLRE1C variant to TCR beta V- and J-gene trimming.

The clonotype comes from a man in his late teens or twenties in good health and CMV-seropositive. Material: PBMCs. This chain connects TRBV29-1 to TRBJ2-5; perhaps TRBD1 as D (6 bases). The J call could be wrong; TRBJ2-7 is a better fit for the DNA end. Here the CDR3 DNA reads TGCAGCGTTGTCCCAGATAGTCGCAGGGGCTACGAGCAGTACTTC. Its protein product is CSVVPDSRRGYEQYF.